This T cell receptor beta chain comes out of a study of T cell responses to AZD1222 COVID-19 vaccine. Study outcomes and limitations: Most donors were white British, females outnumbered males, and clonal diversity was possibly underestimated. The study found vaccine-associated CD4 TCRs spanning spike, dominant at 160-218 and 743-854. The study reported that nearly half of spike-specific TCRs target unmutated variant regions. Receipt of two AZD1222 doses was followed by a rise in Spike-specific TCR breadth and depth.

Germline-derived CDR1 and CDR2 are DFQATT and SNEGSKA (reference sequence). Unmatched junction bases numbered 8, after V lost 3 bases and J lost 4 bases. The CDR3 is 14 residues long. TCRdb's table, derived via immunoSEQ multiplex PCR, lists solely in-frame clones and lacks some. The sample yields about 160,000 clones, almost 90% seen once. In the case of this clone: What it binds is not known.

The sequencing used peripheral blood, collected on day 0 of AZD1222 vaccination. The V gene is TRBV20-1, the J gene TRBJ2-7; 8 bases agree with TRBD1. The receptor's source is an adult in good health. The CDR3 nucleotides read TGCAGTGCTAGTCCCCGGGACAGGATTTACGAGCAGTACTTC. It yields the protein CSASPRDRIYEQYF.